The rows below give T cell receptor beta chains drawn from one sample of a study of neurological immune-mediated disorders. One entry per CDR3 protein, called by TCRdb with MiXCR from the 5' RACE reads. The data hold about 120,000 distinct CDR3 sequences, with more than 2.5% observed a single time. Sequencing input: PBMCs. Receptors were obtained from a woman under 40 with multiple sclerosis. The CDR3 runs from the conserved cysteine through the conserved F or W. The size field is filled for only some rows; it gives once, few, many or a size class.

v_gene: TRBV5-1; j_gene: TRBJ2-7; abundance: many; CDR3aa: CASSLLLGGGLSSYEQYF
v_gene: TRBV18; j_gene: TRBJ1-5; abundance: many; CDR3aa: CASSLRGGSFEPQHF
v_gene: TRBV7-8; j_gene: TRBJ2-1; abundance: many; CDR3aa: CASSLGRFNEQFF
v_gene: TRBV11-2; j_gene: TRBJ1-1; abundance: many; CDR3aa: CASTFRRDTEAFF
v_gene: TRBV2; j_gene: TRBJ2-7; abundance: many; CDR3aa: CASSEIQGLYEQYF
v_gene: TRBV12-3/TRBV12-4; j_gene: TRBJ2-4; abundance: many; CDR3aa: CASSLGGGENIQYF
v_gene: TRBV25-1; j_gene: TRBJ2-3; abundance: few; CDR3aa: CASSSLAGGTDTRYF
v_gene: TRBV7-2; j_gene: TRBJ2-3; abundance: many; CDR3aa: CASSSPSTPGPQDTQYF
v_gene: TRBV5-1; j_gene: TRBJ2-3; abundance: many; CDR3aa: CASSLSSRVGTDTQYF
v_gene: TRBV2; j_gene: TRBJ1-6; abundance: many; CDR3aa: CASTPGWTVNSPLHF
v_gene: TRBV5-1; j_gene: TRBJ1-1; abundance: many; CDR3aa: CASSLVGGHTEAFF
v_gene: TRBV6-2/TRBV6-3; j_gene: TRBJ1-1; abundance: many; CDR3aa: CASSYTEMNTEAFF
v_gene: TRBV5-1; j_gene: TRBJ1-1; abundance: many; CDR3aa: CASSLGDTLNTEAFF
v_gene: TRBV20-1; j_gene: TRBJ2-7; abundance: many; CDR3aa: CSARASGSYEQYF
v_gene: TRBV5-1; j_gene: TRBJ2-6; abundance: many; CDR3aa: CASSLVQAGANVLTF
v_gene: TRBV12-3/TRBV12-4; j_gene: TRBJ1-5; abundance: many; CDR3aa: CASSLLTADQPQHF
v_gene: TRBV2; j_gene: TRBJ2-5; abundance: many; CDR3aa: CASSEAPGQSQETQYF
v_gene: TRBV12-3/TRBV12-4; j_gene: TRBJ1-5; abundance: many; CDR3aa: CASSLGTLESDQPQHF
v_gene: TRBV6-5; j_gene: TRBJ2-1; abundance: many; CDR3aa: CASRRGQGGYNEQFF
v_gene: TRBV3-1; j_gene: TRBJ1-2; abundance: many; CDR3aa: CASSRRDGNYGYTF
v_gene: TRBV7-9; j_gene: TRBJ2-7; abundance: many; CDR3aa: CASSPSVYEQYF
v_gene: TRBV20-1; j_gene: TRBJ1-1; abundance: many; CDR3aa: CSARDLKGAMTEAFF
v_gene: TRBV20-1; j_gene: TRBJ1-2; abundance: many; CDR3aa: CSAPTTGTAGEGYTF
v_gene: TRBV7-2; j_gene: TRBJ2-7; abundance: many; CDR3aa: CASSLAATQYEQYF
v_gene: TRBV30; j_gene: TRBJ2-7; abundance: many; CDR3aa: CAWSDRAGQYF
v_gene: TRBV7-2; j_gene: TRBJ1-1; abundance: many; CDR3aa: CASSLASGTLTEAFF
v_gene: TRBV5-1; j_gene: TRBJ1-2; abundance: many; CDR3aa: CASSTPDRGRIHGYTF
v_gene: TRBV20-1; j_gene: TRBJ2-2; abundance: NA; CDR3aa: CSVLNTGELFF
v_gene: TRBV3-1; j_gene: TRBJ2-1; abundance: many; CDR3aa: CASSQDMGGLWDEQFF